The 22 T cell receptor beta chains below all came from one sample that was sequenced in a study of shared clonotypes between healthy human individuals. Clones were sequenced by immunoSEQ multiplex PCR, and TCRdb holds only the in-frame ones, with some missing. This sample carries around 2.1 million clones, roughly 95% of them seen once, and the ten largest clones take about 0.13%. Sequenced material: naive CD4+ T cells sorted from blood. As for subset: CD45RA+ positively selected. The source of these receptors is a man aged 18 to 29 in good health.

This sequence joins TRBV7-2 and TRBJ1-1; perhaps TRBD1 as D (6 bases). Germline CDR1 reads SGHTA; CDR2 reads FQGNSA. V lost 1 base and J lost 1, with 10 bases in between. There are 15 residues in the CDR3. This chain's CDR3 is CASSLVARGNTEAFF. The CDR3 coding sequence is TGTGCCAGCAGCTTAGTGGCCAGGGGGAACACTGAAGCTTTCTTT.

V and J are TRBV4-1 and TRBJ1-3; no reliable D call. The CDR3 has 16 residues. CDR1 MGHRA and CDR2 YSYEKL come from the germline V gene. The V and J ends lost 0 bases and 4 bases respectively, with 13 bases between them. In nucleotides, the CDR3 is TGCGCCAGCAGCCAAGATTCATTGGAGGCCGGAAACACCATATATTTT. Protein: CASSQDSLEAGNTIYF.

CDR3 coding DNA: TGTGCCAGCAGTTCCGGGGATAGGGAAAAACTGTTTTTT. This codes for CASSSGDREKLFF. This chain links TRBV6-6 with TRBJ1-4, with no clear D. V was pared by 4 bases and J by 8 bases, with 11 bases between. CDR1 MNHNY and CDR2 SVGAGI come from the germline V gene (reference sequence). The CDR3 loop spans 13 amino acids.

Note on this clone: Other nucleotide sequences in the sample specify the same CDR3. The rearrangement links TRBV6-5 to TRBJ1-1; the D is unclear. Germline lookup yields CDR1 MNHEY and CDR2 SVGAGI. Trimming removed 0 bases from V and 1 base from J, with 9 bases in between. The CDR3 is made up of 15 amino acids. The CDR3 nucleotides read TGTGCCAGCAGTTACTCGTCGCCTGGGAACACTGAAGCTTTCTTT. This gives the protein CASSYSSPGNTEAFF.

The V and J genes are TRBV7-2 and TRBJ1-4; tentative D call: TRBD1 (5 bases). The CDR3 covers 14 residues. CDR1 and CDR2 (germline): SGHTA, FQGNSA. The V end was cut by 5 bases, the J end by 8 bases, with 15 bases between. The CDR3 sequence: CASSQPQGGEKLFF. DNA of the CDR3: TGTGCCAGCAGCCAACCCCAGGGAGGGGAAAAACTGTTTTTT.

CDR3 protein: CATRMRYEQYF. In DNA, the CDR3 is TGTGCCACCCGGATGAGATACGAGCAGTACTTC. The chain is built from TRBV10-3 and TRBJ2-7; D is uncertain. The CDR3 is 11 amino acids. Germline V CDR1 and CDR2: ENHRY, SYGVKD. Trimming cost V 10 bases and J 4 bases, with 11 bases left between them.

The V and J genes are TRBV2 and TRBJ1-5, with a weak D call TRBD1 (6 bases). The V gene lost 3 bases and the J gene lost 3 bases, with 9 bases spanning the gap. Germline CDR1 is SNHLY and CDR2 is FYNNEI. CDR3 length: 14 amino acids. The CDR3, as DNA: TGTGCCAGCAGTGACGACAGGTACAATCAGCCCCAGCATTTT. Encoded protein: CASSDDRYNQPQHF.

This clone was recorded only once. The rearrangement uses TRBV25-1 and TRBJ2-5; a possible D gene is TRBD2 (6 bases). The CDR3 covers 15 residues. Trimming took off 0 bases at V and 5 bases at J, with 13 bases between the two ends. CDR1 MGHDK and CDR2 SYGVNS come from the germline V gene. The CDR3 coding sequence is TGTGCCAGCAGTGAATACGGAGGGGCCGCGGAGACCCAGTACTTC. Protein sequence: CASSEYGGAAETQYF.

The count of this clone is one. The rearrangement uses TRBV5-5 and TRBJ2-6; D possibly corresponds to TRBD2 (5 bases). Trimming took off 6 bases at V and 1 base at J, with 11 bases between the two ends. In germline, CDR1 is SGHKS, CDR2 YYEKEE (reference sequence). The CDR3 consists of 15 residues. CDR3 loop: CASTLGRSGANVLTF. The CDR3 coding sequence is TGTGCCAGCACCCTTGGGAGATCTGGGGCCAACGTCCTGACTTTC. Full variable domain (outside the CDR3, taken from reference TRBV5-5 and TRBJ2-6): DAGVTQSPTHLIKTRGQQVTLRCSPISGHKSVSWYQQVLGQGPQFIFQYYEKEERGRGNFPDRFSARQFPNYSSELNVNALLLGDSALYLCASTLGRSGANVLTFGAGSRLTVL.

In DNA, the CDR3 is TGTGCCAGCAGCGTAGGAATTGGGCTAGCCACCTTCCACGATGATGAGCAGTTCTTC. This gives the protein CASSVGIGLATFHDDEQFF. V and J are TRBV9 and TRBJ2-1; TRBD2 is a possible D gene (5 bases). Germline-derived CDR1 and CDR2 are SGDLS and YYNGEE. This CDR3 region has 19 residues. With 0 bases removed from V and 8 bases from J, the gap between germline ends came to 27 bases.

This CDR3 is CSVGGHTNQPQHF. The DNA for the CDR3 is TGCAGCGTGGGTGGACACACCAATCAGCCCCAGCATTTT. This chain joins TRBV29-1 and TRBJ1-5; D possibly corresponds to TRBD1 (5 bases). V dropped 6 bases and J dropped 3 bases, with 12 bases sitting between them. CDR1 is SQVTM and CDR2 is ANQGSEA in the germline V gene. The CDR3 sequence is 13 residues long.

The chain carries TRBV30 and TRBJ1-5; 7 bases fit TRBD1. V lost 4 bases to trimming and J lost 3 bases; unmatched junction nucleotides: 9. The CDR3 has 15 amino acids. The germline gives CDR1 GTSNPN, CDR2 SVGIG (reference sequence). CDR3: CAWTEGALYNQPQHF. The CDR3 DNA sequence: TGTGCCTGGACCGAGGGGGCTCTCTACAATCAGCCCCAGCATTTT. The whole variable domain, remainder taken from reference TRBV30 and TRBJ1-5, is SQTIHQWPATLVQPVGSPLSLECTVEGTSNPNLYWYRQAAGRGLQLLFYSVGIGQISSEVPQNLSASRPQDRQFILSSKKLLLSDSGFYLCAWTEGALYNQPQHFGDGTRLSIL.

Details on this clone: The identical CDR3 is also encoded by other nucleotide sequences in the sample. Here the CDR3 DNA reads TGTGCCATCAGTGAACGCGACAATGAGCAGTTCTTC. This codes for CAISERDNEQFF. This chain links TRBV10-3 with TRBJ2-1; D not resolved. The germline CDR1 and CDR2 sequences are ENHRY and SYGVKD. The CDR3 has 12 amino acids. V lost 3 bases and J 5 bases, leaving 5 bases between the germline ends.

The rearrangement joins TRBV19 to TRBJ1-1; 8 positions agree with TRBD1. The CDR3 loop spans 14 amino acids. The germline V gene encodes CDR1 LNHDA and CDR2 SQIVND (reference sequence). The V segment lost 4 bases and the J segment 5 bases; nucleotides outside the gene matches: 6. The DNA for the CDR3 is TGTGCCAGTAGTAAAATTGGACAGGGAACTGAAGCTTTCTTT. Amino acids: CASSKIGQGTEAFF.

V gene TRBV6-6 combines with J gene TRBJ1-2; D is possibly TRBD1 (5 bases). The CDR3 totals 15 residues. In germline, CDR1 is MNHNY, CDR2 SVGAGI (reference sequence). The V and J ends lost 4 bases and 4 bases respectively, with 16 bases between them. The CDR3 spells CASSFGDRGIYGYTF. The CDR3 DNA is TGTGCCAGCAGTTTCGGTGATCGGGGCATCTATGGCTACACCTTC.

As DNA, the CDR3 is TGTGCCAGCAGCTTAGCAGGGACTAGCGGGGCAAGCTCCTACAATGAGCAGTTCTTC. This gives the protein CASSLAGTSGASSYNEQFF. The chain is built from TRBV11-2 and TRBJ2-1; TRBD2 agrees at 13 bases. Germline V gene lookup returns CDR1 SGHAT and CDR2 FQNNGV. V shed 1 base and J 0 bases; nucleotides not matched to a gene: 6. The CDR3 extends over 19 amino acids.

Concerning this clone itself: The sample holds other DNA sequences that translate to the same CDR3. J is TRBJ1-5 and V is TRBV19; TRBD1 is a possible D gene (5 bases). The length of the CDR3 is 14 residues. Germline-derived CDR1 and CDR2 are LNHDA and SQIVND (reference sequence). Trimming pared 5 bases from V and 0 bases from J, leaving 8 bases between. In DNA form, the CDR3 reads TGTGCCAGTAGTTCTACAGGTAGCAATCAGCCCCAGCATTTT. It specifies CASSSTGSNQPQHF.

The chain carries TRBV19 and TRBJ2-7, with D perhaps TRBD2 (6 bases). The CDR3 has 16 amino acids. Germline V gene data show CDR1 as LNHDA and CDR2 as SQIVND (reference sequence). V gave up 5 bases and J gave up 0 bases, with 17 bases separating them. CDR3 in DNA: TGTGCCAGTAGTTCTCAACTAGCTACGGGCTCCTACGAGCAGTACTTC. This codes for CASSSQLATGSYEQYF.

This chain connects TRBV19 to TRBJ1-2; 8 bases are shared with TRBD1. V gave up 6 bases and J gave up 3 bases; unmatched junction bases: 6. Germline loops: CDR1 LNHDA, CDR2 SQIVND (reference sequence). This CDR3 is built from 14 residues. The chain's CDR3 is CASRTPGQDYGYTF. CDR3 bases: TGTGCCAGTAGGACTCCGGGACAGGACTATGGCTACACCTTC.

V is TRBV21-1 and J is TRBJ2-1; the table assigns TRBD2, which was not confirmed against the DNA. TRBV21-1 is reported as a pseudogene. The CDR3 consists of 16 residues. The CDR3 DNA sequence: TGTGCCAGCAGCAAAGATTTTCGGGGGGCGCTGGGTGAGCAGTTCTTC. This sequence encodes CASSKDFRGALGEQFF.

V usage is TRBV14 and J usage is TRBJ2-7; maybe TRBD2 (5 bases). Between the trimmed V and J ends, which lost 4 bases and 6 bases, there was a span of 19 bases. In germline, CDR1 is SGHDN, CDR2 FVKESK. The CDR3 consists of 15 residues. The CDR3 bases are TGTGCCAGCAGCCTCTACGGAGAGGGTAGCGCCGAGCAGTACTTC. This codes for CASSLYGEGSAEQYF.

The rearrangement links TRBV13 to TRBJ2-7; 9 bases agree with TRBD1. CDR1 and CDR2 from the germline V gene are PRHDT and FYEKMQ (reference sequence). The CDR3 runs 15 residues. The V gene end was trimmed by 5 bases and the J gene end by 1 base; junction bases not matched to a gene: 6. The CDR3 nucleotides read TGTGCCAGCAGCAACTGGGGACAGGGATCCTACGAGCAGTACTTC. Encoded protein: CASSNWGQGSYEQYF.